A single T cell receptor (beta chain) is shown here with its context. Its antigen is as yet unknown. This sample is part of a study of cytomegalovirus exposure and HLA in healthy donors. General observations from the study: Across donors, presence/absence analyses took sequencing depth to be roughly uniform. TCR beta chains numbering roughly 150 were designated cytomegalovirus-associated. In a later analysis, donors in an Asian-associated ancestry cluster reportedly had fewer N-insertions in productive TCRs than the cohort mean. What was likely a sequencing artifact was a cluster of highly shared sequence variants.

In germline, CDR1 is WNHNN, CDR2 SYGVQD (reference sequence). V was shortened by 4 bases and J by 6 bases, with 19 bases between the two germline ends. This CDR3 region has 15 residues. PCR involved 60 Vbeta and 13 Jbeta primers. TCRdb's table, derived via immunoSEQ multiplex PCR, lists solely in-frame clones and lacks some. The data contain 150,000 to 200,000 clones, around 86% of them singletons. The TCR comes from a man in his fifties or sixties in good health and CMV-seropositive. This chain uses TRBV10-1 with TRBJ2-7, with D possibly being TRBD2 (6 bases). The specimen was PBMCs. The CDR3 spells CASSARTIPPSEQYF. CDR3 coding DNA: TGCGCCAGCAGTGCTAGGACTATCCCCCCCTCCGAGCAGTACTTC.